This T cell receptor (beta chain) was profiled in a study of blood T cell repertoires in COVID-19. Study-level information: Donors in the United States, Italy and Spain gave samples during acute or convalescent COVID-19.

The V end lost 5 bases, the J end lost 0 bases, and 16 bases lay between the germline ends. This CDR3 contains 16 residues. In germline, CDR1 is LNHDA, CDR2 SQIVND (reference sequence). As handled by the study authors: Nucleated cell number was recorded as an estimate derived from reference gene primer amplification. Assay used: immunoSEQ multiplex PCR; TCRdb lists only in-frame clones, some missing. The V and J calls and clone size come from that table; D and trimming were worked out from the DNA. Of nearly 250,000 clones in the sample, around 88% were seen once. One Seattle source followed patients from active infection through their disease course.

This chain uses TRBV19 with TRBJ1-2; unclear D gene. The sequence came from a woman at least 80 years old with COVID-19, enrolled during active disease. Sequenced input: peripheral blood. The CDR3 loop is CASSSVSMSANYGYTF. The CDR3 nucleotides are TGTGCCAGTAGTTCCGTCTCGATGTCGGCTAACTATGGCTACACCTTC. Complete variable domain (other parts from reference TRBV19 and TRBJ1-2): DGGITQSPKYLFRKEGQNVTLSCEQNLNHDAMYWYRQDPGQGLRLIYYSQIVNDFQKGDIAEGYSVSREKKESFPLTVTSAQKNPTAFYLCASSSVSMSANYGYTFGSGTRLTVV.